This T cell receptor (beta chain) was documented in a study of T cell repertoires in cytomegalovirus infection. As to this clonotype: What it binds is unknown.

TCRdb passed the reads through MiXCR, listing each CDR3 protein once. The profile shows hundreds of thousands of distinct CDR3 sequences, 25% to 30% of them singletons. The germline V gene encodes CDR1 SGHAT and CDR2 FQNNGV. J was trimmed by 8 bases and V by 6 bases; bases with no gene match: 5. The CDR3 length is 12 residues. The sample in question was cultured PBMCs, obtained from culture after CMV antigen stimulation. This chain links TRBV11-2 with TRBJ1-2, with 8 bases identical to TRBD1. This clonotype was sampled from a human donor in good health (CMV status not recorded). Some clones in this sample may be carry-over from other donors' samples. The CDR3 coding sequence is TGTGCCAGCAGTGGGACAGGAGACGGCTACACCTTC. It encodes CASSGTGDGYTF.